The 26 T cell receptor beta chains given below trace back to one sample, sequenced in a study of blood T cell repertoires in COVID-19. Profiling relied on immunoSEQ multiplex PCR, and the TCRdb table lists in-frame clones only, not all of them. Here the sample spans 75,000 to 100,000 clones, around 87% being singletons. The sequenced material came from peripheral blood. The source is a woman over 75 with acute or convalescent COVID-19.

CDR3 protein: CASSPLLGTGYPGELFF. The CDR3 DNA reads TGTGCCAGCTCACCACTGCTCGGGACAGGGTATCCCGGGGAGCTGTTTTTT. The chain links TRBV18 to TRBJ2-2, with 9 bases lining up with TRBD1. This CDR3 has 17 amino acids. The trim removed 1 base at V and 6 bases at J, leaving 9 bases unmatched. Germline V gene data show CDR1 as KGHSH and CDR2 as LQKENI.

The genes are TRBV11-3 and TRBJ2-2; D perhaps matches TRBD2 (6 bases). V was cut by 4 bases and J by 0 bases, with 12 bases left in between. The CDR3 length is 16 residues. Per germline, CDR1 SGHNT and CDR2 YENEEA. CDR3 loop: CASSSGWEANTGELFF. The CDR3 bases are TGTGCCAGCAGCTCAGGGTGGGAGGCGAACACCGGGGAGCTGTTTTTT.

The table lists this clone with a count of one. This chain connects TRBV5-1 to TRBJ2-1, with 7 bases aligning to TRBD2. The CDR3 length is 15 residues. V lost 0 bases and J lost 5; bases outside the gene matches: 5. Germline assignment: CDR1 SGHRS and CDR2 YFSETQ. CDR3 sequence: CASSLEGGRDNEQFF. The CDR3 nucleotides are TGCGCCAGCAGCTTGGAGGGAGGGCGGGACAATGAGCAGTTCTTC.

This chain uses TRBV6-1 with TRBJ1-1; no definite D call. Germline CDR1 MNHNS, CDR2 SASEGT. V was cut by 1 base and J by 5 bases, with 11 bases left in between. The CDR3 is 14 residues long. CDR3 residues: CASSEVRVKTEAFF. The CDR3 bases are TGTGCCAGCAGTGAAGTTCGGGTAAAGACTGAAGCTTTCTTT.

The rearrangement links TRBV18 to TRBJ2-7, with 10 nucleotides matching TRBD1. The V segment lost 4 bases and the J segment 3 bases; nucleotides outside the gene matches: 6. Looked up from germline, CDR1 is KGHSH and CDR2 is LQKENI. The CDR3 is 15 residues long. CDR3 bases: TGTGCCAGCTCACACCCCGGGACAGGGGACTACGAGCAGTACTTC. Amino acid sequence: CASSHPGTGDYEQYF.

The chain carries TRBV4-1 and TRBJ2-2; possibly TRBD1 for D (5 bases). Trimming left V 7 bases short and J 1 base short, with 10 bases between. The CDR3 contains 14 residues. Germline CDR1 is MGHRA and CDR2 is YSYEKL. The CDR3 DNA reads as TGCGCCAGCACCTTCGACAGGAACACCGGGGAGCTGTTTTTT. It translates to CASTFDRNTGELFF.

J is TRBJ1-4 and V is TRBV29-1; TRBD1 aligns across 10 bases. The V segment lost 1 base and the J segment 7 bases; nucleotides outside the gene matches: 15. CDR3 length: 18 residues. The germline CDR1 and CDR2 sequences are SQVTM and ANQGSEA. Here the CDR3 reads CSVEGEGQGPSAGEKLFF. The CDR3, as DNA: TGCAGCGTTGAAGGGGAGGGACAGGGGCCCTCGGCAGGTGAAAAACTGTTTTTT.

The V and J genes are TRBV29-1 and TRBJ1-2; the match to TRBD1 covers 10 bases. J lost 8 bases, V lost 6 bases, and 6 bases had no gene match. Germline V lookup: CDR1 SQVTM, CDR2 ANQGSEA. The CDR3 loop spans 12 amino acids. CDR3 DNA sequence: TGCAGCGTGGACAGGGGGTCCGGAGGCTACACCTTC. Amino acid sequence: CSVDRGSGGYTF.

The chain joins TRBV19 to TRBJ2-2; D gene ambiguous. Trimming shortened V by 2 bases and J by 1 base, and 5 bases separated the two germline ends. The V gene's germline CDR1 is LNHDA and CDR2 SQIVND (reference sequence). The CDR3 is 14 amino acids. The DNA of the CDR3 is TGTGCCAGTAGTATAAGCCGGAACACCGGGGAGCTGTTTTTT. This codes for CASSISRNTGELFF.

This sequence joins TRBV20-1 and TRBJ2-1; possibly TRBD2 for D (6 bases). The ends were cut back, 3 bases at V and 9 bases at J, with 18 bases in the middle. Germline CDR1 reads DFQATT; CDR2 reads SNEGSKA (reference sequence). The CDR3 runs 14 residues. The chain's CDR3 is CSASSGQIGGEQFF. DNA for the CDR3: TGCAGTGCTAGTAGCGGACAAATCGGGGGTGAGCAGTTCTTC.

The chain is built from TRBV11-3 and TRBJ2-2, with 13 bases lining up with TRBD2. The CDR3 is made up of 17 amino acids. Germline assignment: CDR1 SGHNT and CDR2 YENEEA. V was clipped by 4 bases and J by 4 bases; unmatched bases: 6. This CDR3 is CASSSPGLAGLTGELFF. The DNA of the CDR3 is TGTGCCAGCAGCTCTCCGGGACTAGCGGGACTCACCGGGGAGCTGTTTTTT.

The V and J genes are TRBV7-2 and TRBJ2-1; 7 bases map to TRBD1. This CDR3 comprises 15 residues. CDR1 and CDR2 from the germline V gene are SGHTA and FQGNSA. The J segment lost 0 bases and the V segment lost 6 bases, leaving 5 bases of the junction unmatched. The CDR3 nucleotides are TGTGCCAGCAGTAGACAGGGCCCCTCCTACAATGAGCAGTTCTTC. Its protein is CASSRQGPSYNEQFF.

The V and J genes are TRBV7-9 and TRBJ2-5; 7 bases align to TRBD1. CDR1 is SEHNR and CDR2 is FQNEAQ in the germline V gene (reference sequence). This CDR3 has 15 residues. J gave up 1 base and V 4 bases, and 6 bases lay outside the gene matches. The CDR3 DNA sequence: TGTGCCAGCAGCTCGGGACAGTTGGCCCAAGAGACCCAGTACTTC. Amino acid sequence: CASSSGQLAQETQYF.

The DNA of the CDR3 is TGTGCCTGGAGTGTAGTTGGCGGGATAATAGAAGATACGCAGTATTTT. This translates into CAWSVVGGIIEDTQYF. The chain uses TRBV30 and TRBJ2-3, with D possibly matching TRBD2 (6 bases). The CDR3 spans 16 residues. Trimming took 0 bases from V and 5 from J, leaving 18 bases between them. Germline assignment: CDR1 GTSNPN and CDR2 SVGIG (reference sequence). The whole variable domain, remainder taken from reference TRBV30 and TRBJ2-3, is SQTIHQWPATLVQPVGSPLSLECTVEGTSNPNLYWYRQAAGRGLQLLFYSVGIGQISSEVPQNLSASRPQDRQFILSSKKLLLSDSGFYLCAWSVVGGIIEDTQYFGPGTRLTVL.

The genes are TRBV4-1 and TRBJ2-1, with D perhaps matching TRBD1 (6 bases). This CDR3 has 13 residues. With 3 bases removed from V and 7 bases from J, the gap between germline ends came to 10 bases. The germline V gene has CDR1 MGHRA and CDR2 YSYEKL. Here the CDR3 DNA reads TGCGCCAGCAGCCATCAACAGGGTAATGAGCAGTTCTTC. It encodes CASSHQQGNEQFF.

This clone was found once. The V and J genes are TRBV6-6 and TRBJ2-5, with D perhaps matching TRBD1 (6 bases). The V and J ends lost 2 bases and 1 base respectively, with 8 bases between them. The CDR3 covers 14 residues. Looked up from germline, CDR1 is MNHNY and CDR2 is SVGAGI (reference sequence). CDR3 sequence (DNA): TGTGCCAGCAGTTACAGGGGGAGCCAAGAGACCCAGTACTTC. Translated, it gives CASSYRGSQETQYF.

The V call is TRBV10-3, the J call TRBJ1-5, with TRBD1 as a possible D gene (5 bases). V shed 10 bases and J shed 5 bases, with 18 bases lying between them. The CDR3 is 14 amino acids. Germline lookup yields CDR1 ENHRY and CDR2 SYGVKD. The CDR3 DNA is TGTGCCAGCGGGACCGGGCTCCTATATCAGCCCCAGCATTTT. Its translation: CASGTGLLYQPQHF.

The chain has TRBV12-1 and TRBJ2-3; the tabulated D call, TRBD2, remains unverified against the DNA. TRBV12-1 is a pseudogene locus. This CDR3 comprises 16 residues. This chain's CDR3 is CASSLRRGGRVDTQYF. As DNA, the CDR3 is TGTGCCAGCAGCTTAAGGCGGGGGGGCCGGGTAGATACGCAGTATTTT.

J is TRBJ1-3 and V is TRBV7-2; D gene uncertain. Between the trimmed V and J ends, which lost 5 bases and 4 bases, there was a span of 12 bases. The germline V gene has CDR1 SGHTA and CDR2 FQGNSA. The CDR3 consists of 14 residues. The CDR3 coding sequence is TGTGCCAGCAGCCCTCACGCCCAGGGAAACACCATATATTTT. This encodes CASSPHAQGNTIYF.

V gene TRBV19 combines with J gene TRBJ1-2; D remains ambiguous. V was shortened by 4 bases and J by 4 bases, with 16 bases between the two germline ends. The germline CDR1 and CDR2 sequences are LNHDA and SQIVND (reference sequence). The CDR3 length is 15 residues. The CDR3 nucleotides read TGTGCCAGTAGTAGTTCAGGACTAACGAGCTATGGCTACACCTTC. Protein product: CASSSSGLTSYGYTF.

The chain recombines TRBV7-9 with TRBJ2-7, with D possibly TRBD1 on 5 matching bases. Germline values: CDR1 SEHNR, CDR2 FQNEAQ (reference sequence). The CDR3 has 16 amino acids. The ends were cut back, 8 bases at V and 3 bases at J, with 23 bases in the middle. The CDR3 sequence: CASGSSTERGYYEQYF. For the CDR3, the DNA is TGTGCCAGCGGCTCAAGTACGGAAAGGGGATACTACGAGCAGTACTTC.

The V gene is TRBV15, the J gene TRBJ2-2, with a tentative D call TRBD1 (5 bases). Per the germline V gene, CDR1 is LNHNV and CDR2 is YYDKDF (reference sequence). V shed 0 bases and J shed 1 base, with 9 bases lying between them. CDR3 size: 16 residues. CDR3 bases: TGTGCCACCAGCAGAGATGGAGACAGGAACACCGGGGAGCTGTTTTTT. It translates to CATSRDGDRNTGELFF.

V usage is TRBV6-5 and J usage is TRBJ1-3; D is ambiguous. CDR3 length equals 14 residues. V was pared by 8 bases and J by 6 bases, with 17 bases between. Germline values: CDR1 MNHEY, CDR2 SVGAGI. CDR3 loop: CASGPTGEENTIYF. The CDR3 DNA is TGTGCCAGCGGACCCACCGGGGAGGAAAACACCATATATTTT.

The chain joins TRBV19 to TRBJ2-5, with 13 bases lining up with TRBD2. In germline, CDR1 is LNHDA, CDR2 SQIVND (reference sequence). The CDR3 runs to 16 residues. V dropped 4 bases and J dropped 5; count of bases not matched to a gene: 7. The CDR3 sequence is CASSTIGLAGAETQYF. The CDR3 DNA reads as TGTGCCAGTAGTACCATCGGACTAGCGGGGGCTGAGACCCAGTACTTC.

This chain links TRBV7-9 with TRBJ2-2; D remains unclear. Between the trimmed V and J ends, which lost 2 bases and 2 bases, there was a span of 6 bases. This CDR3 has 14 amino acids. Germline V gene lookup returns CDR1 SEHNR and CDR2 FQNEAQ (reference sequence). The DNA for the CDR3 is TGTGCCAGCAGCTTACCCTTTAACACCGGGGAGCTGTTTTTT. This encodes CASSLPFNTGELFF.

This clone was seen once. The CDR3 reads CASSSAGGGANYGYTF. CDR3 bases: TGTGCCAGCAGCTCCGCCGGGGGGGGAGCTAACTATGGCTACACCTTC. The chain couples TRBV9 to TRBJ1-2; D possibly corresponds to TRBD1 (5 bases). Looked up from germline, CDR1 is SGDLS and CDR2 is YYNGEE. V was trimmed by 4 bases and J by 0 bases, leaving 16 bases between them. The CDR3 consists of 16 residues.